Below are 15 T cell receptor beta chains sequenced from a single sample in a study of blood T cell repertoires in COVID-19. The protocol was immunoSEQ multiplex PCR, while the TCRdb copy is restricted to in-frame clones and leaves out a portion. The sample records 250,000 or so clones, around nine tenths being singletons. Sequencing was done on a sample of peripheral blood. These receptors all stem from a man aged 25-40 years with COVID-19, enrolled during active disease.

The chain is built from TRBV4-1 and TRBJ1-1; D ambiguous. Germline V gene lookup returns CDR1 MGHRA and CDR2 YSYEKL. There are 13 residues in the CDR3. V was cut by 1 base and J by 5 bases, with 8 bases left in between. CDR3 in DNA: TGCGCCAGCAGCCAAGCCCTGAGGACTGAAGCTTTCTTT. Encoded protein: CASSQALRTEAFF.

The V gene is TRBV18, the J gene TRBJ2-7; 11 bases line up with TRBD1. This CDR3 has 16 amino acids. Per the germline V gene, CDR1 is KGHSH and CDR2 is LQKENI. The J segment lost 0 bases and the V segment lost 3 bases, leaving 4 bases of the junction unmatched. The CDR3 DNA reads TGTGCCAGCTCACCCCAGGGACAGGGGGTCTCCTACGAGCAGTACTTC. This translates into CASSPQGQGVSYEQYF.

The J gene is TRBJ1-5, the V gene TRBV5-5, with D unresolved. Germline CDR1 and CDR2: SGHKS and YYEKEE (reference sequence). V was pared by 5 bases and J by 1 base, with 19 bases between. This CDR3 is built from 17 residues. CDR3 loop: CASSSTAVLSSNQPQHF. DNA for the CDR3: TGTGCCAGCAGTAGTACTGCCGTACTCTCCAGCAATCAGCCCCAGCATTTT.

The V call is TRBV5-6, the J call TRBJ2-1; weak D call: TRBD1 (6 bases). Trimming shortened V by 1 base and J by 5 bases, and 10 bases separated the two germline ends. CDR1 is SGHDT and CDR2 is YYEEEE in the germline V gene. The CDR3 has 14 amino acids. The CDR3 nucleotides are TGTGCCAGCAGCTTGACAGGGCCGGACAATGAGCAGTTCTTC. It codes for CASSLTGPDNEQFF.

The gene calls are TRBV5-4 and TRBJ2-5; no firm D call. CDR1 SGHNT and CDR2 YYREEE come from the germline V gene (reference sequence). The CDR3 runs 15 residues. V lost 4 bases and J lost 2, with 15 bases in between. DNA of the CDR3: TGTGCCAGCAGCCCTGGCGCAGGCCTACAAGAGACCCAGTACTTC. Residues: CASSPGAGLQETQYF. The variable domain in full, with the rest retrieved from reference TRBV5-4 and TRBJ2-5, is ETGVTQSPTHLIKTRGQQVTLRCSSQSGHNTVSWYQQALGQGPQFIFQYYREEENGRGNFPPRFSGLQFPNYSSELNVNALELDDSALYLCASSPGAGLQETQYFGPGTRLLVL.

The V gene is TRBV2, the J gene TRBJ1-3; D remains unclear. Germline V lookup: CDR1 SNHLY, CDR2 FYNNEI. The CDR3 length is 12 residues. Trimming removed 8 bases from V and 4 bases from J, with 9 bases in between. The CDR3: CASSKEGNTIYF. CDR3 nucleotide sequence: TGTGCCAGCTCTAAGGAGGGAAACACCATATATTTT. The full variable domain, rest sourced from reference TRBV2 and TRBJ1-3, is EPEVTQTPSHQVTQMGQEVILRCVPISNHLYFYWYRQILGQKVEFLVSFYNNEISEKSEIFDDQFSVERPDGSNFTLKIRSTKLEDSAMYFCASSKEGNTIYFGEGSWLTVV.

J is TRBJ1-2 and V is TRBV19, with 9 bases lining up with TRBD1. V shed 5 bases, J shed 8 bases, and the junction held 6 bases outside the gene matches. The germline gives CDR1 LNHDA, CDR2 SQIVND (reference sequence). This CDR3 is built from 13 residues. The DNA for the CDR3 is TGTGCCAGTAGTTCGGGACAGGGATTGGGCTACACCTTC. Protein sequence: CASSSGQGLGYTF.

CDR3 sequence reads: CASSAAESLNQPQHF. The CDR3 DNA is TGTGCCAGCAGTGCGGCGGAGAGTCTCAATCAGCCCCAGCATTTT. The chain employs TRBV2 and TRBJ1-5, with D hard to call. Germline assignment: CDR1 SNHLY and CDR2 FYNNEI. Trimming removed 4 bases from V and 3 bases from J, with 13 bases in between. CDR3 length: 15 amino acids.

The chain has TRBV5-6 and TRBJ2-7; weak D call: TRBD1 (6 bases). The CDR3 is 18 amino acids. V was trimmed by 0 bases and J by 5 bases, leaving 24 bases between them. Germline V lookup: CDR1 SGHDT, CDR2 YYEEEE. The CDR3 here is CASSLGGGNSRGTHEQYF. CDR3 nucleotide sequence: TGTGCCAGCAGCTTGGGTGGGGGTAATAGCAGGGGAACCCACGAGCAGTACTTC.

This chain links TRBV6-5 with TRBJ1-6; D unclear. Germline V gene data show CDR1 as MNHEY and CDR2 as SVGAGI. Trimming left V 7 bases short and J 7 bases short, with 11 bases between. The CDR3 sequence is 13 residues long. For the CDR3, the DNA is TGTGCCAGCATCCAACAGAACAATTCACCCCTCCACTTT. Protein product: CASIQQNNSPLHF.

This clone was seen only once. J is TRBJ1-2 and V is TRBV10-3; possible D gene TRBD1, 5 bases. Trimming stripped 0 bases from V and 4 bases from J, with 12 bases between. Germline CDR1 and CDR2: ENHRY and SYGVKD. The CDR3 runs to 15 residues. The CDR3 region is CAISESIGVAYGYTF. The DNA of the CDR3 is TGTGCCATCAGTGAGTCGATAGGGGTGGCCTATGGCTACACCTTC.

In DNA form, the CDR3 reads TGTGCCAGCAGCGACAGACCCTTCGGGGGCACTGAAGCTTTCTTT. Its translation: CASSDRPFGGTEAFF. V usage is TRBV3-1 (or the pseudogene TRBV3-2) and J usage is TRBJ1-1; TRBD1 is a possible D gene (5 bases). Germline CDR1 LGHDT, CDR2 YNNKEL (reference sequence). V shed 5 bases and J shed 4 bases, with 17 bases lying between them. This CDR3 comprises 15 residues.

The chain has TRBV5-1 and TRBJ1-4; TRBD1 matches at 12 bases. V lost 3 bases to trimming and J lost 6 bases; unmatched junction nucleotides: 3. The CDR3 is 15 residues long. Germline CDR1 reads SGHRS; CDR2 reads YFSETQ. The CDR3 loop reads CASSWGTGGDEKLFF. CDR3 in DNA: TGCGCCAGCAGCTGGGGGACAGGGGGCGATGAAAAACTGTTTTTT.

The chain has TRBV5-4 and TRBJ1-3; perhaps TRBD1 as D (6 bases). CDR1 and CDR2 (germline): SGHNT, YYREEE (reference sequence). CDR3 length: 15 amino acids. Trimming cost V 4 bases and J 0 bases, with 11 bases left between them. The CDR3 nucleotides read TGTGCCAGCAGCCCCGGACAGAACTCTGGAAACACCATATATTTT. Translated, it gives CASSPGQNSGNTIYF.

The chain carries TRBV10-1 and TRBJ1-1; no definite D call. Germline CDR1 and CDR2: WNHNN and SYGVQD (reference sequence). The CDR3 spans 14 residues. V gave up 3 bases and J gave up 3 bases, with 11 bases separating them. In DNA form, the CDR3 reads TGCGCCAGCAGTGATTCCAGAGGGCACACTGAAGCTTTCTTT. It specifies CASSDSRGHTEAFF.